Listed below are T cell receptor beta chains from one sample, sequenced in a study of Ad26.COV2.S vaccination and SARS-CoV-2 variants. Here immunoSEQ multiplex PCR was the method, and the copy in TCRdb shows in-frame clones only, minus some. The repertoire consists of 380,000 or so clones, with roughly 85% occurring once and the leading ten covering 7.4%. The sequencing used peripheral blood, collected in a trial of Ad26.COV2.S vaccine versus placebo. These receptors were collected from a person aged 18 to 59 who received the Ad26.COV2.S COVID-19 vaccine or a placebo. CDR3s include the opening cysteine and the closing phenylalanine or tryptophan. Each record gives: V gene, clone size, J gene, D gene, CDR3 DNA, CDR3 protein. The D gene is left open where the match is weak. Clone size is stated in some rows and not others, as once, few, many or a class when expanded.

v_gene: TRBV7-2; abundance: NA; j_gene: TRBJ2-7; d_gene: TRBD1; CDR3nt: TGTGCCAGCCACGGGACAGGGATCGGAGAGCAGTACTTC; CDR3aa: CASHGTGIGEQYF
v_gene: TRBV2; abundance: NA; j_gene: TRBJ2-1; d_gene: TRBD2; CDR3nt: TGTGCCAGCAGGTACCTAGCGGGGGGTAACAATGAGCAGTTCTTC; CDR3aa: CASRYLAGGNNEQFF
v_gene: TRBV18; abundance: NA; j_gene: TRBJ1-1; d_gene: NA; CDR3nt: TGTGCCAGCTCACGGTACGATTCAGGGCCGTCTGAAGCTTTCTTT; CDR3aa: CASSRYDSGPSEAFF
v_gene: TRBV4-1; abundance: NA; j_gene: TRBJ2-7; d_gene: NA; CDR3nt: TGCGCCAGCAGCCAAATATTCGGGACCTCCTCCTACGAGCAGTACTTC; CDR3aa: CASSQIFGTSSYEQYF
v_gene: TRBV18; abundance: few; j_gene: TRBJ1-5; d_gene: NA; CDR3nt: TGTGCCAGCTCAAGAACCCCCGGGATACCCCGCTTCGGCAATCAGCCCCAGCATTTT; CDR3aa: CASSRTPGIPRFGNQPQHF
v_gene: TRBV18; abundance: once; j_gene: TRBJ2-7; d_gene: NA; CDR3nt: TGTGCCAGCTCACCGAATAGTAAGTACGAGCAGTACTTC; CDR3aa: CASSPNSKYEQYF
v_gene: TRBV7-9; abundance: NA; j_gene: TRBJ1-1; d_gene: NA; CDR3nt: TGTGCCAGCAGCTTCGGGGAAGTGACTGAAGCTTTCTTT; CDR3aa: CASSFGEVTEAFF
v_gene: TRBV7-8; abundance: once; j_gene: TRBJ2-4; d_gene: TRBD2; CDR3nt: TGTGCCAGCAGCTTAGGGGAGGGGAACATTCAGTACTTC; CDR3aa: CASSLGEGNIQYF
v_gene: TRBV12-5; abundance: NA; j_gene: TRBJ1-1; d_gene: TRBD1; CDR3nt: TGTGCTAGTGGTTCGCTGGTCCTCCGGGACAGGGGGCTAGACACTGAAGCTTTCTTT; CDR3aa: CASGSLVLRDRGLDTEAFF
v_gene: TRBV2; abundance: NA; j_gene: TRBJ1-1; d_gene: NA; CDR3nt: TGTGCCAGCACCGTGAACACTGAAGCTTTCTTT; CDR3aa: CASTVNTEAFF
v_gene: TRBV15; abundance: NA; j_gene: TRBJ2-5; d_gene: NA; CDR3nt: TGTGCCACCAGCAGAGGTTTAGGAGAGACCCAGTACTTC; CDR3aa: CATSRGLGETQYF
v_gene: TRBV5-4; abundance: NA; j_gene: TRBJ1-5; d_gene: TRBD1; CDR3nt: TGTGCCAGCAGCCCAGGGGGAACGAATCAGCCCCAGCATTTT; CDR3aa: CASSPGGTNQPQHF
v_gene: TRBV19; abundance: NA; j_gene: TRBJ1-2; d_gene: NA; CDR3nt: TGTGCCAGTAGTATGTCGGGGAATGGCTACACCTTC; CDR3aa: CASSMSGNGYTF
v_gene: TRBV6-4; abundance: NA; j_gene: TRBJ1-1; d_gene: NA; CDR3nt: TGTGCCAGCAGTCCAACAGTCAACACTGAAGCTTTCTTT; CDR3aa: CASSPTVNTEAFF
v_gene: TRBV7-9; abundance: NA; j_gene: TRBJ2-1; d_gene: NA; CDR3nt: TGTGCCAGCAGCAGGGGTGGCAATGAGCAGTTCTTC; CDR3aa: CASSRGGNEQFF
v_gene: TRBV7-6; abundance: NA; j_gene: TRBJ1-4; d_gene: NA; CDR3nt: TGTGCCAGCAGCACCCGTAGTGGAAAACTGTTTTTT; CDR3aa: CASSTRSGKLFF
v_gene: TRBV19; abundance: NA; j_gene: TRBJ2-7; d_gene: TRBD1; CDR3nt: TGTGCCAGTAGTAGAACAAGGACAGGGGAGAACGAGCAGTACTTC; CDR3aa: CASSRTRTGENEQYF
v_gene: TRBV6-6; abundance: NA; j_gene: TRBJ2-7; d_gene: NA; CDR3nt: TGTGCCAGCAGTTACTCCCGGGACTACGAGCAGTACTTC; CDR3aa: CASSYSRDYEQYF
v_gene: TRBV21-1; abundance: NA; j_gene: TRBJ1-5; d_gene: NA; CDR3nt: TGTGCCAGCAGCTCCGGGACAGTCTATAGCAATCAGCCCCAGCATTTT; CDR3aa: CASSSGTVYSNQPQHF
v_gene: TRBV3-1/TRBV3-2; abundance: once; j_gene: TRBJ2-7; d_gene: NA; CDR3nt: TGTGCCAGCAGCCCTGCTTGGGATCGGGAGCAGTACTTC; CDR3aa: CASSPAWDREQYF
v_gene: TRBV5-8; abundance: once; j_gene: TRBJ2-5; d_gene: NA; CDR3nt: TGTGCCAGCAGCTTGGGGGGACTCCAAGAGACCCAGTACTTC; CDR3aa: CASSLGGLQETQYF
v_gene: TRBV4-2; abundance: NA; j_gene: TRBJ1-1; d_gene: TRBD1; CDR3nt: TGTGCCAGCAGCCAAGTCATCAGGGGGCGTAAGGAGAAGGAAGCTTTCTTT; CDR3aa: CASSQVIRGRKEKEAFF
v_gene: TRBV5-6; abundance: NA; j_gene: TRBJ2-1; d_gene: TRBD2; CDR3nt: TGTGCCAGCAGCTTACAAACTAGCGGGTATTACAATGAGCAGTTCTTC; CDR3aa: CASSLQTSGYYNEQFF
v_gene: TRBV6-4; abundance: NA; j_gene: TRBJ1-6; d_gene: TRBD1; CDR3nt: TGTGCCAGCACCAAAAGGACAGGGGTTAAACGCTCCTATAATTCACCCCTCCACTTT; CDR3aa: CASTKRTGVKRSYNSPLHF
v_gene: TRBV10-1; abundance: NA; j_gene: TRBJ2-1; d_gene: TRBD2; CDR3nt: TGCGCCAGCCAACGACTAGCGGGACGCGATGAGCAGTTCTTC; CDR3aa: CASQRLAGRDEQFF
v_gene: TRBV7-2; abundance: NA; j_gene: TRBJ2-5; d_gene: NA; CDR3nt: TGTGCCAGCAGCGCGAGAACCGGGGGGACCCAGTACTTC; CDR3aa: CASSARTGGTQYF
v_gene: TRBV9; abundance: NA; j_gene: TRBJ1-1; d_gene: NA; CDR3nt: TGTGCCAGCAGCCCCCGAGCCGGGAACACTGAAGCTTTCTTT; CDR3aa: CASSPRAGNTEAFF
v_gene: TRBV11-1; abundance: NA; j_gene: TRBJ2-1; d_gene: NA; CDR3nt: TGTGCCAGCAGTTTGGACTTTTCGGGTGAGCAGTTCTTC; CDR3aa: CASSLDFSGEQFF
v_gene: TRBV3-1/TRBV3-2; abundance: NA; j_gene: TRBJ2-3; d_gene: NA; CDR3nt: TGTGCCAGCAGCCAAGGGCCCAGGCAGGCTCTCCATCTCACAGATACGCAGTATTTT; CDR3aa: CASSQGPRQALHLTDTQYF
v_gene: TRBV21-1; abundance: NA; j_gene: TRBJ2-7; d_gene: NA; CDR3nt: TGTGCCAGCAGCACCACCCCTGCTAGCGGGAGTTTCTACGAGCAGTACTTC; CDR3aa: CASSTTPASGSFYEQYF
v_gene: TRBV5-1; abundance: NA; j_gene: TRBJ2-3; d_gene: TRBD1; CDR3nt: TGCGCCAGCGGTACCACAGGGGGAGGCACAGATACGCAGTATTTT; CDR3aa: CASGTTGGGTDTQYF
v_gene: TRBV11-2; abundance: NA; j_gene: TRBJ1-6; d_gene: NA; CDR3nt: TGTGCCAGCAGTTTTGACGGGAGAGTTAATTCACCCCTCCACTTT; CDR3aa: CASSFDGRVNSPLHF
v_gene: TRBV6-1; abundance: NA; j_gene: TRBJ2-1; d_gene: TRBD1; CDR3nt: TGTGCCAGCAGTGTCCTCTCGACAGGGGATGGTGTCAATGAGCAGTTCTTC; CDR3aa: CASSVLSTGDGVNEQFF